This T cell receptor (beta chain) was profiled in a study of cytomegalovirus exposure and HLA in healthy donors. Study results and limitations: As was reported, the HLA-A and HLA-B alleles of most subjects were accurately predicted from TCR beta sequences.

Vbeta (60) and Jbeta (13) primers were used in the PCR. Repertoires were generated with immunoSEQ multiplex PCR, while TCRdb's copy carries only in-frame clones and drops some. The sample has approximately 200,000 clones, 80% to 85% seen once. As for this clone: Its antigen is currently unknown.

CDR1 and CDR2 (germline): WSHSY, SAAADI. Deletions cut 6 bases from V and 5 bases from J, with 16 bases between. The CDR3 runs to 14 residues. This clonotype was sampled from a boy between 10 and 17 years old in good health and CMV-seronegative. Sequencing was done on a sample of PBMCs. The chain links TRBV10-2 to TRBJ1-1; D is unclear. The CDR3 DNA sequence: TGCGCCAGCAGAGGTATGGGCTCGGAAACTGAAGCTTTCTTT. Its translation: CASRGMGSETEAFF.